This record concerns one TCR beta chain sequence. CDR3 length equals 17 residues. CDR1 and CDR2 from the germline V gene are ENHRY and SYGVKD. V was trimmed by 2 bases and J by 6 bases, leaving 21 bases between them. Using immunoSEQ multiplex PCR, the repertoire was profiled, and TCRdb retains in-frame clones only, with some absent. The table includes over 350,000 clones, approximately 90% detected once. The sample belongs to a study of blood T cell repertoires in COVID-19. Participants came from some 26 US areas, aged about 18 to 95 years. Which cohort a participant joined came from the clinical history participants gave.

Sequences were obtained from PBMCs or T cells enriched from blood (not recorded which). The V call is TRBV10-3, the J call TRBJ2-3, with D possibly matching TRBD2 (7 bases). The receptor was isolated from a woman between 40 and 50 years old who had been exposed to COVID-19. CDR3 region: CAISERGGTIPTDTQYF. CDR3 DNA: TGTGCCATCAGTGAGAGGGGGGGCACCATTCCCACCGATACGCAGTATTTT.